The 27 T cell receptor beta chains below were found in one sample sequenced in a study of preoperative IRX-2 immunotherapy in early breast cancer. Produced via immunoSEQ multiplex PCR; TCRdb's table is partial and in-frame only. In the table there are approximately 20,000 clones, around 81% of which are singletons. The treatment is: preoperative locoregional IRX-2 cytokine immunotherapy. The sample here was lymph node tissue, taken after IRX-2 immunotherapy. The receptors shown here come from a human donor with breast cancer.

As DNA, the CDR3 is TGTGCCAGCAGTTCGACAGGGGGCCAAGAGACCCAGTACTTC. Its protein is CASSSTGGQETQYF. This chain links TRBV6-8 with TRBJ2-5; TRBD1 matches at 9 bases. After removal of 4 bases from V and 1 base from J, the junction contained 1 base not matched to a gene. The CDR3 length is 14 residues. The germline V gene encodes CDR1 MNHGY and CDR2 SAAAGT.

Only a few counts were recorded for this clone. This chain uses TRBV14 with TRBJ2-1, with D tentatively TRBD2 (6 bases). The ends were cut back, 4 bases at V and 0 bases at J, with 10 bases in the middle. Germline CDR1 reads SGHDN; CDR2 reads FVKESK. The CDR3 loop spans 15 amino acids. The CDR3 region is CASSLRGSSYNEQFF. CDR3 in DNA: TGTGCCAGCAGCCTTCGGGGGAGCTCCTACAATGAGCAGTTCTTC. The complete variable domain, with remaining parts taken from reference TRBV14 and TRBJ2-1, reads EAGVTQFPSHSVIEKGQTVTLRCDPISGHDNLYWYRRVMGKEIKFLLHFVKESKQDESGMPNNRFLAERTGGTYSTLKVQPAELEDSGVYFCASSLRGSSYNEQFFGPGTRLTVL.

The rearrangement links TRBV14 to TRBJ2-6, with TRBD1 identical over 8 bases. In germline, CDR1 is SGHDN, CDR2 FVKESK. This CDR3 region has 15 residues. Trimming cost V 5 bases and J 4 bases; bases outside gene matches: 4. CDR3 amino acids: CASSSQGAGANVLTF. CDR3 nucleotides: TGTGCCAGCAGCTCCCAGGGGGCGGGGGCCAACGTCCTGACTTTC.

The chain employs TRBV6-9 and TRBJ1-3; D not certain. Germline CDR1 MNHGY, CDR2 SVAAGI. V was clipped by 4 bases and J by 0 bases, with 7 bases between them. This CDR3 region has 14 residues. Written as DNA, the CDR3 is TGTGCCAGCAGTTCCCAGAGCTCTGGAAACACCATATATTTT. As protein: CASSSQSSGNTIYF.

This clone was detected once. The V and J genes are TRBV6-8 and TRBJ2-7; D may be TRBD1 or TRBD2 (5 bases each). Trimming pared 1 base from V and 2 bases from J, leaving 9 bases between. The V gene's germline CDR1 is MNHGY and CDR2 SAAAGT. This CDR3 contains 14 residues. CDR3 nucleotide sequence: TGTGCCAGCAGTTACTGGGGACCACCCTACGAGCAGTACTTC. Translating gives CASSYWGPPYEQYF.

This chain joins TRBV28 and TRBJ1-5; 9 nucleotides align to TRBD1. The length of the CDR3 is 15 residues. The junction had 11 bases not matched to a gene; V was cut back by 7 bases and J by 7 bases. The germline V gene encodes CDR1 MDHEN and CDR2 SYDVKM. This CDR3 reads CASTIGTGHRQPQHF. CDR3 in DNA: TGTGCCAGCACCATCGGGACAGGGCATCGACAGCCCCAGCATTTT.

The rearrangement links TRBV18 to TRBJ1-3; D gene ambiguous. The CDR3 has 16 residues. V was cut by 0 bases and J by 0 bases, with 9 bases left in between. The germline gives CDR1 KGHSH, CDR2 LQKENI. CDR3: CASSPPAATSGNTIYF. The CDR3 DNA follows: TGTGCCAGCTCACCACCTGCGGCAACCTCTGGAAACACCATATATTTT.

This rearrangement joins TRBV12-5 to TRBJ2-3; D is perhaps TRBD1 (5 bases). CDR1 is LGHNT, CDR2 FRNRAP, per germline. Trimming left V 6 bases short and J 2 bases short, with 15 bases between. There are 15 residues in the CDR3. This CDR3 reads CASGPDSPLTDTQYF. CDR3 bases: TGTGCTAGTGGCCCCGACAGCCCCCTCACAGATACGCAGTATTTT.

The CDR3 DNA reads as TGCGCCAGCAGCCAAGATCACGTGAGTGGAAACACCATATATTTT. Protein: CASSQDHVSGNTIYF. The chain joins TRBV1 to TRBJ1-3. TRBV1 is a known pseudogene. This CDR3 is built from 15 residues.

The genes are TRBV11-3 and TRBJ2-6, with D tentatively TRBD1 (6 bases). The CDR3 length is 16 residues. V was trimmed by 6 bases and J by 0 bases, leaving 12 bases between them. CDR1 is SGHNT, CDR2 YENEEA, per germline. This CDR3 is CASSSQGSSGANVLTF. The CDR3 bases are TGTGCCAGCAGTTCACAGGGATCCTCTGGGGCCAACGTCCTGACTTTC.

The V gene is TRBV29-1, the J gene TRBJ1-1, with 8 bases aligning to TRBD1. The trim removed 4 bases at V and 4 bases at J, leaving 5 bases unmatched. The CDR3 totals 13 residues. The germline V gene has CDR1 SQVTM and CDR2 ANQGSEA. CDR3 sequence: CSVGRQGITEAFF. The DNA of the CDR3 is TGCAGCGTTGGGCGACAGGGGATCACTGAAGCTTTCTTT.

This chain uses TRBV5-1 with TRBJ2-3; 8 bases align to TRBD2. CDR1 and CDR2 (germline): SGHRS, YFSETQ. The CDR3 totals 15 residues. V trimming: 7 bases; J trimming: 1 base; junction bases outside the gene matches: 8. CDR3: CASYTSGRRTDTQYF. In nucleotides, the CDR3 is TGCGCCAGCTACACTAGCGGTCGACGCACAGATACGCAGTATTTT.

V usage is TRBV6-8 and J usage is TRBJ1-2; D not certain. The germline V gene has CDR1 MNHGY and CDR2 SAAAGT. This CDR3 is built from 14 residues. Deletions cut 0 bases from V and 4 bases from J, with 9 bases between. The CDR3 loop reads CASSYSTWGYGYTF. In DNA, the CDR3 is TGTGCCAGCAGTTACTCTACCTGGGGCTATGGCTACACCTTC.

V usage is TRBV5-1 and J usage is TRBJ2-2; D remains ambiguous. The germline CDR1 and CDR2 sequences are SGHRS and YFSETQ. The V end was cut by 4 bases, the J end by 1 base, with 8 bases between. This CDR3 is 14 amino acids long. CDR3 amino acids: CASSPRVNTGELFF. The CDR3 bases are TGCGCCAGCAGCCCCCGAGTGAACACCGGGGAGCTGTTTTTT.

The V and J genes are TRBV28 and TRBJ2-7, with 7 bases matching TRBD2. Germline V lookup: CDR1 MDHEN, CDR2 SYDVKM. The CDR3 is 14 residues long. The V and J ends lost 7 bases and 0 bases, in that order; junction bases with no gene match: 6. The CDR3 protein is CASNGRASSYEQYF. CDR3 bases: TGTGCCAGCAATGGGAGGGCGAGCTCCTACGAGCAGTACTTC. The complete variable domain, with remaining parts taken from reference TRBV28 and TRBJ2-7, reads DVKVTQSSRYLVKRTGEKVFLECVQDMDHENMFWYRQDPGLGLRLIYFSYDVKMKEKGDIPEGYSVSREKKERFSLILESASTNQTSMYLCASNGRASSYEQYFGPGTRLTVT.

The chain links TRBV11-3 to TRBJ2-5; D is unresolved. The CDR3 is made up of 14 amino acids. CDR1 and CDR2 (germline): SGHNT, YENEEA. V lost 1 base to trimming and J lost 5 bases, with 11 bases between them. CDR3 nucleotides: TGTGCCAGCAGCTTAGGACCCCCCTGGGAGACCCAGTACTTC. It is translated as CASSLGPPWETQYF. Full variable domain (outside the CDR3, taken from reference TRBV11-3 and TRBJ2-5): EAGVVQSPRYKIIEKKQPVAFWCNPISGHNTLYWYLQNLGQGPELLIRYENEEAVDDSQLPKDRFSAERLKGVDSTLKIQPAELGDSAVYLCASSLGPPWETQYFGPGTRLLVL.

The CDR3 sequence: CASSYPYTDAEAFF. Written as DNA, the CDR3 is TGTGCCAGCAGTTACCCATACACTGACGCTGAAGCTTTCTTT. V gene TRBV6-8 combines with J gene TRBJ1-1; D uncertain. Germline V gene lookup returns CDR1 MNHGY and CDR2 SAAAGT. Trimming left V 2 bases short and J 6 bases short, with 13 bases between. This CDR3 has 14 amino acids.

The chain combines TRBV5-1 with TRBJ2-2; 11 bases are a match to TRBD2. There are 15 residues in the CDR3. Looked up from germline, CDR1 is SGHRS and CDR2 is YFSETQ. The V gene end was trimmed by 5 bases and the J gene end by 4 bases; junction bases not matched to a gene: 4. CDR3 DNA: TGCGCCAGCAGGGTACTAGCGGGAGTCACCGGGGAGCTGTTTTTT. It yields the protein CASRVLAGVTGELFF.

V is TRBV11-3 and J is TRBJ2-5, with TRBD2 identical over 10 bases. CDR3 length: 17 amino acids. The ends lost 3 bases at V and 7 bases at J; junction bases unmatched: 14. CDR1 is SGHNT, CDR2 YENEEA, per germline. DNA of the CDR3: TGTGCCAGCAGCTTGGGCGGAGCGGGGGGGTCACTGGTGACCCAGTACTTC. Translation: CASSLGGAGGSLVTQYF.

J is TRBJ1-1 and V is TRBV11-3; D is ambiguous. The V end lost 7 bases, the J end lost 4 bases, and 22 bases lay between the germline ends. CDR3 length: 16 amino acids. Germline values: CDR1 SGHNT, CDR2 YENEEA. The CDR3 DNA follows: TGTGCCAGCATCCCTTTCCGGCAGGTTGGGTTCACTGAAGCTTTCTTT. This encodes CASIPFRQVGFTEAFF.

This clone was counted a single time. The CDR3 reads CATSRGGSNQPQHF. The CDR3 nucleotides read TGTGCCACCAGCAGAGGGGGTAGCAATCAGCCCCAGCATTTT. The gene calls are TRBV15 and TRBJ1-5; D not resolved. The CDR3 spans 14 residues. The germline V gene has CDR1 LNHNV and CDR2 YYDKDF (reference sequence). Trimming took off 1 base at V and 0 bases at J, with 4 bases between the two ends.

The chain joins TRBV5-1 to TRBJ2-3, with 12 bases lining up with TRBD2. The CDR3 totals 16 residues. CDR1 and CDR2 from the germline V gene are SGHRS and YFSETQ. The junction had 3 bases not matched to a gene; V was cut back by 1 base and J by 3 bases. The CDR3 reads CASSLRTSGVTDTQYF. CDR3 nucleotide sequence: TGCGCCAGCAGCTTGAGGACTAGCGGGGTGACAGATACGCAGTATTTT.

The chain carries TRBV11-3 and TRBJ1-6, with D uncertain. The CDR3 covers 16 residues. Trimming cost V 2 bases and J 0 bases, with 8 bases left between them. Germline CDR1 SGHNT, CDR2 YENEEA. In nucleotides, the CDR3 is TGTGCCAGCAGCTTAACCGGAAGCTCCTATAATTCACCCCTCCACTTT. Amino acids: CASSLTGSSYNSPLHF.

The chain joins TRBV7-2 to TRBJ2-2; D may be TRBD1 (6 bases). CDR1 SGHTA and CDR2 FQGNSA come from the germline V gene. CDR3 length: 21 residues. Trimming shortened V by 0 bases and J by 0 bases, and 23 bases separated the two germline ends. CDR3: CASSLARSIGGPISNTGELFF. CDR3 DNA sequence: TGTGCCAGCAGCTTAGCGCGCTCTATAGGGGGACCCATTTCGAACACCGGGGAGCTGTTTTTT.

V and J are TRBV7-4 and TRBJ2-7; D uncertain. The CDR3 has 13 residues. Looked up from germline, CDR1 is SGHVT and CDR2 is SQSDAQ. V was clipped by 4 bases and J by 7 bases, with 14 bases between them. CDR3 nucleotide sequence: TGTGCCAGCAGCTCGGGCGGTGTGAGAGAGCAGTACTTC. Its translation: CASSSGGVREQYF. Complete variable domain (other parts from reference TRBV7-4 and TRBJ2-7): GAGVSQSPRYKVAKRGRDVALRCDSISGHVTLYWYRQTLGQGSEVLTYSQSDAQRDKSGRPSGRFSAERPERSVSTLKIQRTEQGDSAVYLCASSSGGVREQYFGPGTRLTVT.

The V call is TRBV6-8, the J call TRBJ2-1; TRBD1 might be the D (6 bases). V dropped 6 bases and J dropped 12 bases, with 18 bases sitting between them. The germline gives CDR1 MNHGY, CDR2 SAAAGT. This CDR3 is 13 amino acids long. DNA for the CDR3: TGTGCCAGCAGCCCCGGGGACATCGGAGGGCAGTTCTTC. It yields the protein CASSPGDIGGQFF.

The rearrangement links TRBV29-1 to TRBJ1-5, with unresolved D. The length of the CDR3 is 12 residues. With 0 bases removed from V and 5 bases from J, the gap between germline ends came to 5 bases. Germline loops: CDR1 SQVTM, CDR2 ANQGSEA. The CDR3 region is CSVEDRDQPQHF. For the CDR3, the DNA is TGCAGCGTTGAAGATCGGGATCAGCCCCAGCATTTT.